This T cell receptor beta chain comes out of a study of blood T cells in healthy people across ages. Primed by a sample-barcoded 5' primer and a J-beta primer mix, a second PCR proceeded for about 7 to 11 cycles. One entry per CDR3 protein results from TCRdb running MiXCR on the 5' RACE reads. Of approximately 1.5 million distinct CDR3 sequences in the sample, almost 35% are singletons; the top ten hold around 11%. Trimming at V came to 0 bases and at J to 4 bases, leaving 9 bases not matched to a gene. Germline CDR1 reads MGHRA; CDR2 reads YSYEKL. The CDR3 spans 16 residues. J is TRBJ2-7 and V is TRBV4-1; 7 bases match TRBD1. The specimen sequenced was blood. This clonotype was sampled from a woman aged 25 to 39 in good health. Written as DNA, the CDR3 is TGCGCCAGCAGCCAAGAGTATAGGGGGCTCCAGTACGAGCAGTACTTC. Translation gives CASSQEYRGLQYEQYF.